This T cell receptor (beta chain) was recovered during a study of T-cell memory formation after mild COVID-19. This CDR3 is built from 16 residues. V lost 6 bases to trimming and J lost 4 bases; unmatched junction nucleotides: 7. CDR1 is MNHNY and CDR2 is SVGAGI in the germline V gene (reference sequence). TCRdb used MiXCR to reprocess the 5' RACE reads, holding one entry per CDR3 protein. The sample gives roughly 110,000 distinct CDR3 sequences, about a fifth of which show up once; around 40% is in the top ten. The sequencing sample was made of PBMCs or a T cell subset sorted from them (not recorded which). This receptor was identified in a man between 18 and 35 years old who had mild COVID-19 (a few samples of this study predate the infection). Cell type and time point are not known. The J gene is TRBJ2-5, the V gene TRBV6-6; TRBD2 matches 14 bases. Here the CDR3 reads CASSLTSGGAGETQYF. In DNA, the CDR3 is TGTGCCAGCAGCCTGACTAGCGGGGGGGCCGGAGAGACCCAGTACTTC.